This T cell receptor beta chain comes out of a study of T cell responses to AZD1222 COVID-19 vaccine. A word on this clone: The antigen remains undetermined.

Data came from immunoSEQ multiplex PCR; TCRdb stores just in-frame clones and leaves some out. The sample includes 80,000 or so clones, approximately 80% of them seen just once. Study results and limitations: The donors showed a predominance of white British ancestry and of females, with possible underestimation of clonal diversity. Regions 160-218 and 743-854 dominated among vaccine-associated CD4 TCRs spanning spike. Repertoires in all cases were sampled only once the peak T cell response had passed. The reported proportion of spike-specific TCRs targeting unmutated variant regions was nearly half.

The CDR3 sequence is 14 residues long. The sample here was peripheral blood, taken 28 days after the second dose of the MenACWY control vaccine. The sequence was obtained from an adult who received the MenACWY meningococcal vaccine as a control. The V gene is TRBV21-1, the J gene TRBJ1-1. TRBV21-1 is designated a pseudogene. CDR3 in amino acids: CASSPVQRGTEAFF. DNA for the CDR3: TGTGCCAGCAGCCCCGTCCAACGAGGGACTGAAGCTTTCTTT.